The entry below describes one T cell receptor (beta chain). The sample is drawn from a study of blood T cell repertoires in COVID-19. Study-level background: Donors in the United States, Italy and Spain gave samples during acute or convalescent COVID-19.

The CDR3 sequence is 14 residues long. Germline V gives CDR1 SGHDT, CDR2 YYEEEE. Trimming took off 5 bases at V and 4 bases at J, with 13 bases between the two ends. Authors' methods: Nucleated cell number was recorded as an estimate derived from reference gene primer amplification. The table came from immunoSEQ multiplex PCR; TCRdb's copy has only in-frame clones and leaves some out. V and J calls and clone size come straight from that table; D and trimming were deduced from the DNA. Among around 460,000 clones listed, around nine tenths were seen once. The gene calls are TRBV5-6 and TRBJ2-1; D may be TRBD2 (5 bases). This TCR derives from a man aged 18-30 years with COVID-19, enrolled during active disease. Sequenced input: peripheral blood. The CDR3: CASRPRAAYNEQFF. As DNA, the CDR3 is TGTGCCAGCAGGCCTCGAGCGGCGTACAATGAGCAGTTCTTC.